These 26 T cell receptor beta chains were sequenced from one sample in a study of technical replicates of blood from a few donors. Some clones are missing from TCRdb's copy, which holds only in-frame ones; the method was immunoSEQ multiplex PCR. Altogether 10,000 to 15,000 clones are present, 90% to 95% being singletons, with the ten largest covering about 9.7%. Sequencing input: PBMCs. Receptors originate from a human donor in good health.

V and J are TRBV6-1 and TRBJ2-7, with TRBD1 matching over 10 bases. J lost 3 bases, V lost 7 bases, and 6 bases had no gene match. This CDR3 spans 14 amino acids. The germline gives CDR1 MNHNS, CDR2 SASEGT. The CDR3 region is CASTRDRGIYEQYF. CDR3 nucleotides: TGTGCCAGCACCCGGGACAGGGGAATCTACGAGCAGTACTTC.

This chain uses TRBV30 with TRBJ2-3; TRBD2 aligns across 11 bases. Losses at the gene ends were 2 bases for V and 14 bases for J; bases not matched to a gene: 6. Germline CDR1 reads GTSNPN; CDR2 reads SVGIG (reference sequence). The CDR3 length is 12 residues. The CDR3 DNA follows: TGTGCCTGGAGTAGGACTAGCGGGCCGAGGTATTTT. It yields the protein CAWSRTSGPRYF.

In this sample, this clone turned up once. The V and J genes are TRBV30 and TRBJ2-1; TRBD2 is a possible D gene (6 bases). The CDR3 length is 15 residues. Looked up from germline, CDR1 is GTSNPN and CDR2 is SVGIG (reference sequence). V dropped 6 bases and J dropped 6 bases, with 21 bases sitting between them. This CDR3 is CACTIDSFGGNEQFF. DNA of the CDR3: TGTGCCTGCACAATCGACTCGTTCGGGGGCAATGAGCAGTTCTTC.

This sequence joins TRBV12-5 and TRBJ2-2, with TRBD1 as a possible D gene (5 bases). V lost 0 bases to trimming and J lost 4 bases, with 6 bases between them. The CDR3 runs to 14 residues. Germline values: CDR1 LGHNT, CDR2 FRNRAP. This CDR3 reads CASGLVGATGELFF. Written as DNA, the CDR3 is TGTGCTAGTGGTTTGGTAGGGGCCACCGGGGAGCTGTTTTTT. Using reference TRBV12-5 and TRBJ2-2 for the parts outside the CDR3, the full variable domain is DARVTQTPRHKVTEMGQEVTMRCQPILGHNTVFWYRQTMMQGLELLAYFRNRAPLDDSGMPKDRFSAEMPDATLATLKIQPSEPRDSAVYFCASGLVGATGELFFGEGSRLTVL.

The CDR3 sequence: CASSYPNAPQGQPQHF. The CDR3 DNA reads TGTGCCAGCAGTTATCCGAACGCTCCTCAGGGGCAGCCCCAGCATTTT. The rearrangement joins TRBV6-6 to TRBJ1-5; perhaps TRBD1 as D (6 bases). Per the germline V gene, CDR1 is MNHNY and CDR2 is SVGAGI (reference sequence). This CDR3 region has 16 residues. V was trimmed by 3 bases and J by 7 bases, leaving 19 bases between them.

This chain links TRBV27 with TRBJ2-1; TRBD2 matches 10 bases. The germline CDR1 and CDR2 sequences are MNHEY and SMNVEV (reference sequence). This CDR3 is 16 amino acids long. J was trimmed by 5 bases and V by 5 bases; bases with no gene match: 9. The CDR3 reads CASSPQAGGNHNEQFF. The CDR3 DNA is TGTGCCAGCAGTCCCCAAGCGGGAGGGAATCACAATGAGCAGTTCTTC.

The CDR3 sequence is CASSMVAGPYEQYF. As DNA, the CDR3 is TGTGCCAGTAGTATGGTAGCGGGACCCTACGAGCAGTACTTC. The chain links TRBV19 to TRBJ2-7; 8 nucleotides agree with TRBD2. Germline V CDR1 and CDR2: LNHDA, SQIVND (reference sequence). CDR3 size: 14 residues. The V and J ends lost 3 bases and 2 bases, in that order; junction bases with no gene match: 3.

The genes are TRBV4-2 and TRBJ2-7; TRBD2 matches at 10 bases. The CDR3 is made up of 15 amino acids. Germline lookup yields CDR1 LGHNA and CDR2 YNFKEQ. V was clipped by 1 base and J by 3 bases; unmatched bases: 3. CDR3 nucleotide sequence: TGTGCCAGCAGCCAAGGGACTAGCGGCAACTACGAGCAGTACTTC. This sequence encodes CASSQGTSGNYEQYF.

This sequence joins TRBV19 and TRBJ2-1; TRBD2 is a possible D gene (5 bases). The CDR3 loop spans 15 amino acids. The V and J ends lost 4 bases and 4 bases respectively, with 14 bases between them. Germline V gives CDR1 LNHDA, CDR2 SQIVND (reference sequence). Written as DNA, the CDR3 is TGTGCCAGTAGTACTTTGTGGGGAGAGTACAATGAGCAGTTCTTC. This gives the protein CASSTLWGEYNEQFF.

The V and J genes are TRBV28 and TRBJ1-2; TRBD1 agrees at 7 bases. This CDR3 region has 17 residues. Germline CDR1 is MDHEN and CDR2 is SYDVKM. Trimming cost V 1 base and J 4 bases; bases outside gene matches: 12. CDR3 protein: CASSLSGQAVVIYGYTF. The CDR3 DNA follows: TGTGCCAGCAGTTTATCCGGACAGGCCGTCGTTATCTATGGCTACACCTTC.

The gene calls are TRBV28 and TRBJ2-7; perhaps TRBD1 as D (5 bases). This CDR3 contains 15 residues. The germline V gene encodes CDR1 MDHEN and CDR2 SYDVKM. Deletions cut 5 bases from V and 0 bases from J, with 14 bases between. The CDR3 DNA reads TGTGCCAGCAGTCTAACAGGAGATAACTCCTACGAGCAGTACTTC. Protein product: CASSLTGDNSYEQYF.

This chain uses TRBV30 with TRBJ2-3; D remains ambiguous. V was clipped by 0 bases and J by 4 bases, with 8 bases between them. The CDR3 extends over 13 amino acids. CDR1 and CDR2 from the germline V gene are GTSNPN and SVGIG (reference sequence). As DNA, the CDR3 is TGTGCCTGGAGTGTACGCAGTTCAGATACGCAGTATTTT. Its protein product is CAWSVRSSDTQYF.

The chain couples TRBV5-1 to TRBJ2-5; TRBD1 aligns across 8 bases. The CDR3 totals 13 residues. The V gene's germline CDR1 is SGHRS and CDR2 YFSETQ. Losses at the gene ends were 4 bases for V and 7 bases for J; bases not matched to a gene: 6. The CDR3 protein is CASSPGQGSTQYF. In nucleotides, the CDR3 is TGCGCCAGCAGCCCCGGACAGGGCTCGACCCAGTACTTC.

The chain links TRBV2 to TRBJ2-2, with D possibly TRBD1 on 5 matching bases. Trimming removed 7 bases at V and 0 bases at J, with 12 bases between. The CDR3 totals 15 residues. Germline loops: CDR1 SNHLY, CDR2 FYNNEI. The DNA of the CDR3 is TGTGCCAGCACCCAGGGCAGGTCGAACACCGGGGAGCTGTTTTTT. Translated: CASTQGRSNTGELFF.

This clone came up once. This chain uses TRBV19 with TRBJ2-7, with 13 bases matching TRBD2. V shed 1 base, J shed 3 bases, and the junction held 3 bases outside the gene matches. Germline assignment: CDR1 LNHDA and CDR2 SQIVND (reference sequence). This CDR3 region has 16 residues. The CDR3: CASSIAGLAGVYEQYF. CDR3 nucleotides: TGTGCCAGTAGTATAGCTGGACTAGCGGGAGTCTACGAGCAGTACTTC.

This clone was seen only once. The chain links TRBV30 to TRBJ1-4, with a weak D call TRBD1 (6 bases). This CDR3 has 16 amino acids. V was shortened by 3 bases and J by 2 bases, with 16 bases between the two germline ends. The germline gives CDR1 GTSNPN, CDR2 SVGIG (reference sequence). The CDR3 spells CAWSPQRTVTNEKLFF. CDR3 DNA: TGTGCCTGGAGCCCGCAACGGACAGTTACTAATGAAAAACTGTTTTTT.

The chain is built from TRBV6-5 and TRBJ1-2; a possible D gene is TRBD1 (6 bases). Germline values: CDR1 MNHEY, CDR2 SVGAGI. This CDR3 has 12 residues. V lost 6 bases and J lost 4, with 9 bases in between. The CDR3 here is CASSDRFYGYTF. As DNA, the CDR3 is TGTGCCAGCAGCGACAGGTTCTATGGCTACACCTTC.

The V and J genes are TRBV5-1 and TRBJ2-1, with D hard to call. The germline CDR1 and CDR2 sequences are SGHRS and YFSETQ. The CDR3 totals 13 residues. Between the trimmed V and J ends, which lost 0 bases and 4 bases, there was a span of 5 bases. The CDR3 coding sequence is TGCGCCAGCAGCTTGGCCCAGTACAATGAGCAGTTCTTC. Translated: CASSLAQYNEQFF.

This sequence joins TRBV4-1 and TRBJ2-7; 7 bases fit TRBD2. CDR1 is MGHRA and CDR2 is YSYEKL in the germline V gene. With 0 bases clipped from V and 6 bases from J, the junction kept 17 bases outside the gene matches. The CDR3 covers 18 residues. The chain's CDR3 is CASSQDALVYGRNSEQYF. The CDR3, as DNA: TGCGCCAGCAGCCAAGATGCCCTCGTCTACGGGAGGAATTCCGAGCAGTACTTC.

V is TRBV6-1 and J is TRBJ2-5; possibly TRBD2 for D (5 bases). Deletions cut 1 base from V and 5 bases from J, with 11 bases between. Germline V lookup: CDR1 MNHNS, CDR2 SASEGT. This CDR3 spans 14 amino acids. The CDR3 DNA reads TGTGCCAGCAGTGAAGGGCCAGCGGCGGAGACCCAGTACTTC. Its protein is CASSEGPAAETQYF.

This sequence joins TRBV5-1 and TRBJ1-1; 9 bases match TRBD1. The J segment lost 3 bases and the V segment lost 4 bases, leaving 7 bases of the junction unmatched. This CDR3 is built from 15 residues. Germline lookup yields CDR1 SGHRS and CDR2 YFSETQ. DNA for the CDR3: TGCGCCAGCAGCGCAGCACAGGGGGCCGACACTGAAGCTTTCTTT. Its protein product is CASSAAQGADTEAFF. The full variable domain, completed using reference TRBV5-1 and TRBJ1-1, is KAGVTQTPRYLIKTRGQQVTLSCSPISGHRSVSWYQQTPGQGLQFLFEYFSETQRNKGNFPGRFSGRQFSNSRSEMNVSTLELGDSALYLCASSAAQGADTEAFFGQGTRLTVV.

This sequence joins TRBV11-3 and TRBJ2-2; the D gene is possibly TRBD2 (6 bases). Germline V CDR1 and CDR2: SGHNT, YENEEA. Trimming cost V 1 base and J 4 bases, with 13 bases left between them. This CDR3 contains 16 residues. CDR3 residues: CASSLGFGSSTGELFF. CDR3 DNA: TGTGCCAGCAGCTTAGGATTCGGGAGTAGCACCGGGGAGCTGTTTTTT.

This sequence joins TRBV2 and TRBJ2-3; 8 bases map to TRBD2. This CDR3 spans 15 amino acids. Unmatched junction bases numbered 3, after V lost 4 bases and J lost 0 bases. Looked up from germline, CDR1 is SNHLY and CDR2 is FYNNEI. The chain's CDR3 is CASSVGTRSTDTQYF. The CDR3 nucleotides are TGTGCCAGCAGTGTGGGGACTAGAAGCACAGATACGCAGTATTTT.

V is TRBV5-5 and J is TRBJ2-1, with TRBD2 identical over 13 bases. Losses at the gene ends were 1 base for V and 6 bases for J; bases not matched to a gene: 16. CDR3 size: 20 residues. Germline lookup yields CDR1 SGHKS and CDR2 YYEKEE (reference sequence). Written as DNA, the CDR3 is TGTGCCAGCAGCTTGCCGTTCGGACTAGCGGGAGAACGGAGCTCCAATGAGCAGTTCTTC. This codes for CASSLPFGLAGERSSNEQFF.

V and J are TRBV9 and TRBJ2-7, with 8 bases aligning to TRBD2. The length of the CDR3 is 14 residues. Trimming cost V 3 bases and J 4 bases; bases outside gene matches: 6. Germline V lookup: CDR1 SGDLS, CDR2 YYNGEE. The CDR3 protein is CASSEGTRVYEQYF. The CDR3 DNA reads as TGTGCCAGCAGCGAGGGGACTAGAGTTTACGAGCAGTACTTC.

The chain combines TRBV5-4 with TRBJ2-7; D possibly corresponds to TRBD1 (5 bases). There are 12 residues in the CDR3. The V end lost 3 bases, the J end lost 4 bases, and 8 bases lay between the germline ends. Germline V gene lookup returns CDR1 SGHNT and CDR2 YYREEE (reference sequence). The CDR3 bases are TGTGCCAGCAGCTCCCAGGGTTACGAGCAGTACTTC. Its translation: CASSSQGYEQYF.